The T cell receptor (beta chain) described here comes from a study of T cell responses to AZD1222 COVID-19 vaccine. The repertoire was sequenced with immunoSEQ multiplex PCR; TCRdb's copy has only in-frame clones and lacks some. This sample yields 200,000 to 250,000 clones, of which about 94% are seen a single time; around 1.5% belongs to the top ten. This TCR came from an adult who received the MenACWY meningococcal vaccine as a control. This specimen consisted of peripheral blood, obtained 28 days after the second dose of the MenACWY control vaccine.

In DNA, the CDR3 is TGCGCCAGCAGCGGGACAGTGTTTGGCTACACCTTC. It specifies CASSGTVFGYTF. V gene TRBV5-1 combines with J gene TRBJ1-2; 7 nucleotides align to TRBD1. This CDR3 is built from 12 residues. The V gene end was trimmed by 4 bases and the J gene end by 7 bases; junction bases not matched to a gene: 4. The germline V gene has CDR1 SGHRS and CDR2 YFSETQ.